One sample yielded the 6 T cell receptor beta chains listed below, sequenced in a study of neurological immune-mediated disorders. Time point described: technical triplicate 2. One entry per CDR3 protein, called by TCRdb with MiXCR from the 5' RACE reads. Counted here are roughly 61,000 distinct CDR3 sequences, 24% occurring once; the ten biggest clones make up roughly 4.6%. The sequenced sample was PBMCs. The receptors derive from a man aged 55 to 70 with HTLV-1-associated myelopathy (HAM/TSP).

V gene TRBV5-1 combines with J gene TRBJ2-1, with a weak D call TRBD2 (5 bases). The CDR3 is 13 residues long. The germline CDR1 and CDR2 sequences are SGHRS and YFSETQ. The ends were cut back, 7 bases at V and 7 bases at J, with 15 bases in the middle. The CDR3 is CASAETGRNEQFF. CDR3 DNA: TGCGCCAGCGCGGAGACGGGAAGGAATGAGCAGTTCTTC.

The table lists this clonotype with many counts. V gene TRBV7-3 combines with J gene TRBJ2-2; 9 positions match TRBD2. Per germline, CDR1 SGHTA and CDR2 FQGTGA. V dropped 8 bases and J dropped 7; count of bases not matched to a gene: 11. This CDR3 comprises 15 residues. CDR3: CASPSGAEEFGELFF. The CDR3 coding sequence is TGTGCCAGCCCTAGCGGGGCTGAGGAGTTCGGGGAGCTGTTTTTT.

This chain joins TRBV6-5 and TRBJ2-7; D unclear. Germline V lookup: CDR1 MNHEY, CDR2 SVGAGI. V lost 6 bases to trimming and J lost 3 bases, with 12 bases between them. This CDR3 is 13 amino acids long. CDR3 DNA sequence: TGTGCCAGCAGCGCGGCAGAGCACTACGAGCAGTACTTC. Protein: CASSAAEHYEQYF.

Many counts were recorded for this clonotype. The V call is TRBV5-1, the J call TRBJ1-1; D remains unclear. Germline V gene sequence: CDR1 SGHRS, CDR2 YFSETQ. Trimming removed 0 bases at V and 5 bases at J, with 11 bases between. This CDR3 region has 14 residues. The chain's CDR3 is CASSLESSGTEAFF. Written as DNA, the CDR3 is TGCGCCAGCAGCTTGGAGTCCTCGGGGACTGAAGCTTTCTTT.

On this clonotype: Compared with germline, one end of the junction differs, possibly owing to a read error. The V and J genes are TRBV28 and TRBJ2-5; D is unclear. The CDR3 has 13 residues. Germline V gene sequence: CDR1 MDHEN, CDR2 SYDVKM. CDR3 residues: CAISLLGQETQYF. CDR3 coding DNA: TGTGCCATCAGTTTGTTAGGACAAGAGACCCAGTACTTC.

Many counts were recorded for this clonotype. The V and J genes are TRBV5-5 and TRBJ1-1; D gene uncertain. This CDR3 is built from 12 residues. CDR1 and CDR2 from the germline V gene are SGHKS and YYEKEE (reference sequence). The V end lost 2 bases, the J end lost 1 base, and 3 bases lay between the germline ends. DNA of the CDR3: TGTGCCAGCAGCTTATGGAACACTGAAGCTTTCTTT. Protein: CASSLWNTEAFF.